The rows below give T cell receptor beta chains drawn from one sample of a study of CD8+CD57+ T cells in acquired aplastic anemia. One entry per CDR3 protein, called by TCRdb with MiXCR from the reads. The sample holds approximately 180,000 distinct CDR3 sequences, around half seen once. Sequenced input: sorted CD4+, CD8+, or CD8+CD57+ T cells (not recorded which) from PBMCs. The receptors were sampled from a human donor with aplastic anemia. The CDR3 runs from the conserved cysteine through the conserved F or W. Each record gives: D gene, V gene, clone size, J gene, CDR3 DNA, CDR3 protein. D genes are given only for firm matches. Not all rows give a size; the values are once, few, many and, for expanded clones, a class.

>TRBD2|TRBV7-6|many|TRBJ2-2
TGTGCCACAAGGGCCCCGGGGGGTCGCGGCACCGGGGAGCTGTTTTTT
CATRAPGGRGTGELFF
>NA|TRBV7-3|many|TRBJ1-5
TGTGCCAGCAGCTTAGTTATTTCCAGACATGATCAGCCCCAGCATTTT
CASSLVISRHDQPQHF
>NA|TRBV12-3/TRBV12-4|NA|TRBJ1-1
TGTGCCAGCAGTTTAGCCGCTGTCTCGGACACTGAAGCTTTCTTT
CASSLAAVSDTEAFF
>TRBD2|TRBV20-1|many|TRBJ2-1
TGCAGTGTTTTAGCGGGGGGGCCATGGAATGAGCAGTTCTTC
CSVLAGGPWNEQFF
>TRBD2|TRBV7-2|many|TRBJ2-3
TGTGCCAGCAGCCCCGTTGGCGGGGGGCCGATAGATACGCAGTATTTT
CASSPVGGGPIDTQYF
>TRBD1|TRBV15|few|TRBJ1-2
TGTGCCACCAGCAGAGACCCAGGGGGCGATGGCTACACCTTC
CATSRDPGGDGYTF
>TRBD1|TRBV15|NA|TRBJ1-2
TGTGCCACCAGCAGAGGGAAACAGGGGTTCGGGTATGGCTACACCTTC
CATSRGKQGFGYGYTF
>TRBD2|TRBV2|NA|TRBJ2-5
TGTGCCAGCAGATGGACGGTCGGGGGGGCAGAGACCCAGTACTTC
CASRWTVGGAETQYF
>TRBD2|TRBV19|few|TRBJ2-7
TGTGCCAGTAGTCCGGGGACTAGCGGGAGAGACGAGCAGTACTTC
CASSPGTSGRDEQYF
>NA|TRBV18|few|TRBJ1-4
TGTGCCAGCTCACCACCAGAGGCGAAAAAACTGTTTTTT
CASSPPEAKKLFF
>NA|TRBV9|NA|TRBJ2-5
TGTGCCAGCAGCGTAGAGTTGGGCGTTCGCGAGACCCAGTACTTC
CASSVELGVRETQYF
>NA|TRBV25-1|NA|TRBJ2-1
TGTGCCAGCAGTGAGGGTCCCTACAATGAGCAGTTCTTC
CASSEGPYNEQFF
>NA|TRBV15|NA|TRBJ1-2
TGTGCCACCAGCATACAGAAGGACGGTAACTATGGCTACACCTTC
CATSIQKDGNYGYTF
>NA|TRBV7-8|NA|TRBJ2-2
TGTGCCAGCAGTCCGAGGGCGACTATCGCGAACACCGGGGAGCTGTTTTTT
CASSPRATIANTGELFF
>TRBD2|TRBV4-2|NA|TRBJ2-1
TGTGCCAGCAGCCCCTCACCGGCGGGGGGTCTTAGCTCCTACAATGAGCAGTTCTTC
CASSPSPAGGLSSYNEQFF
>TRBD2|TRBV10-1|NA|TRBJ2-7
TGCGCCAGCAGTGAGTTGTCGGGGGGCTACGAGCAGTACTTC
CASSELSGGYEQYF
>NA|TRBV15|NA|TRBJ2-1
TGTGCCACCAGCAGAGATGGTATTGGTGATGAGCAGTTCTTC
CATSRDGIGDEQFF
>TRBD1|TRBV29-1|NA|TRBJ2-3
TGCAGCGTAGGAGACAGGGCAAACACAGATACGCAGTATTTT
CSVGDRANTDTQYF
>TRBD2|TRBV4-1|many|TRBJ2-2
TGCGCCAGCAGCTCTCCTAGCGGGAGGAACACCGGGGAGCTGTTTTTT
CASSSPSGRNTGELFF
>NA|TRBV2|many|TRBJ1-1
TGTGCCAGCAGTGATAACGGGATAACTGAAGCTTTCTTT
CASSDNGITEAFF
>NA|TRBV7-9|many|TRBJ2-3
TGTGCCAGCAGCCCGGGGGCGCTCACAGATACGCAGTATTTT
CASSPGALTDTQYF
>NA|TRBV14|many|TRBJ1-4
TGTGCCAGCAGCCAAGATAGGGGCCAGCTCAGTGAAAAACTGTTTTTT
CASSQDRGQLSEKLFF
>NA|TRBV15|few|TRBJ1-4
TGTGCCACCAGCAGGGCGCAGGGCCGAGCTAATGAAAAACTGTTTTTT
CATSRAQGRANEKLFF
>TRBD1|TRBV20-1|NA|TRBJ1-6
TGCAGTGCCGCTACCGGGACAGGGGGCATTTCACCCCTCCACTTT
CSAATGTGGISPLHF
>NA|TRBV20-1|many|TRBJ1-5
TGCAGTGCTAGGGCAGGGAACGGTCAGCCCCAGCATTTT
CSARAGNGQPQHF
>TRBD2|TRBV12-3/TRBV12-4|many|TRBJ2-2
TGTGCCAGCAGTTTGGTAGGGAGGGGAAGGACCGGGGAGCTGTTTTTT
CASSLVGRGRTGELFF
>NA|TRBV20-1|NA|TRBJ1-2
TGCAGTGCTAGTACTGGGGGAAGAGACACCTTC
CSASTGGRDTF
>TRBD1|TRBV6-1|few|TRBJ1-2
TGTGCCAGCAGTGAAATAGTCCGATTCAGGGGGCGGCCTGGCTACACCTTC
CASSEIVRFRGRPGYTF
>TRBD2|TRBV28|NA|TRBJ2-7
TGTGCCAGCAGTTCACCGGGACTAGCTTACGAGCAGTACTTC
CASSSPGLAYEQYF
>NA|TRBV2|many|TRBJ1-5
TGTGCCAGCAGTGAAATTTTTAGCAATCAGCCCCAGCATTTT
CASSEIFSNQPQHF
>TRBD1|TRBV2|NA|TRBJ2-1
TGTGCCAGCAGTGATCACAGGGGGCAGTTCTTC
CASSDHRGQFF
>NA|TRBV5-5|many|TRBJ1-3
TGTGCCAGCAGCGGAGGGACGGCCCTCTCTGGAAACACCATATATTTT
CASSGGTALSGNTIYF
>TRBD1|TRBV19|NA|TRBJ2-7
TGTGCCACCAAGGACAGGGTAAACGCCGAGCAGTACTTC
CATKDRVNAEQYF
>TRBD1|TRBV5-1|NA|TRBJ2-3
TGCGCCAGCAGCTTACAGGGGACCTCGAGGGATACGCAGTATTTT
CASSLQGTSRDTQYF
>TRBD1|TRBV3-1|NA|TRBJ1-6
TGTGCCAGCAGCATAGACAGGGGAGAAGGGCCCGGGAAGACACCCCTCCACTTT
CASSIDRGEGPGKTPLHF
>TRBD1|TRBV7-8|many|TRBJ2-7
TGTGCCAGCAGCTTGGGACAGAACTACGAGCAGTACTTC
CASSLGQNYEQYF
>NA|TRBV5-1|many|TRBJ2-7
TGCGCCAGCAGGCGGGACGGATACGAGCAGTACTTC
CASRRDGYEQYF
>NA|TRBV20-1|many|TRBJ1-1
TGCAGTGCTAGTGGCGGTATGGTGAACACTGAAGCTTTCTTT
CSASGGMVNTEAFF
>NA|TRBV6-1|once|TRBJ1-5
TGTGCCAGCAGTGAAGAAACAGTCTATAGCAATCAGCCCCAGCATTTT
CASSEETVYSNQPQHF
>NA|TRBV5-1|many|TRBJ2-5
TGCGCCAGCAGCTTGGCCGTTGGGATCCAAGAGACCCAGTACTTC
CASSLAVGIQETQYF
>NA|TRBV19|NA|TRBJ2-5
TGTGCCAGTACAAGTGGTAGCCGGCGGACCCAGTACTTC
CASTSGSRRTQYF
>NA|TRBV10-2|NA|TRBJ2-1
TGCGCCAGCAGTGACCCGACAGCGACCTCCTACAATGGGCAGTTCTTC
CASSDPTATSYNGQFF
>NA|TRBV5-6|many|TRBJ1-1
TGTGCCAGCAGCTTGGTAACACAGGGCCTATTTTCGAACACTGAAGCTTTCTTT
CASSLVTQGLFSNTEAFF
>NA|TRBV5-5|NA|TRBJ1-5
TGTGCCAGCAGTTCGGGTGGTTATAGCAATCAGCCCCAGCATTTT
CASSSGGYSNQPQHF
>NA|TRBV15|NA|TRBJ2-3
TGTGCCACCAGCAGAGATCAAGGCGCTAGCACAGATACGCAGTATTTT
CATSRDQGASTDTQYF
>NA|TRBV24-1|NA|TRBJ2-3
TGTGCCACCAGTGATCCTGTAGCAGATACGCAGTATTTT
CATSDPVADTQYF
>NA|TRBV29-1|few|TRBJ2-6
TGCAGCGTTGGCGACAGGCTTGAAGGGGCCAACGTCCTGACTTTC
CSVGDRLEGANVLTF
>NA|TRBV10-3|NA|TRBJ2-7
TGTGCCATCAGTCAGACGGACTCCTACGAGCAGTACTTC
CAISQTDSYEQYF
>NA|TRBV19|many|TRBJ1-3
TGTGCCAGTAGGAGGACATCGGGGGACACCATATATTTT
CASRRTSGDTIYF
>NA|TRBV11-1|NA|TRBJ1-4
TGTGCCAGCAGCTTAGGCGGGGGAGCAACTAATGAAAAACTGTTTTTT
CASSLGGGATNEKLFF
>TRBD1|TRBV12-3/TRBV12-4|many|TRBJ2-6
TGTGCCAGCAGCCAAGACAGGGGTCCCTCTGGGGCCAACGTCCTGACTTTC
CASSQDRGPSGANVLTF
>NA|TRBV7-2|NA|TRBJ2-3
TGTGCCAGCAGCCTAAATAGCGGACCAGATACGCAGTATTTT
CASSLNSGPDTQYF